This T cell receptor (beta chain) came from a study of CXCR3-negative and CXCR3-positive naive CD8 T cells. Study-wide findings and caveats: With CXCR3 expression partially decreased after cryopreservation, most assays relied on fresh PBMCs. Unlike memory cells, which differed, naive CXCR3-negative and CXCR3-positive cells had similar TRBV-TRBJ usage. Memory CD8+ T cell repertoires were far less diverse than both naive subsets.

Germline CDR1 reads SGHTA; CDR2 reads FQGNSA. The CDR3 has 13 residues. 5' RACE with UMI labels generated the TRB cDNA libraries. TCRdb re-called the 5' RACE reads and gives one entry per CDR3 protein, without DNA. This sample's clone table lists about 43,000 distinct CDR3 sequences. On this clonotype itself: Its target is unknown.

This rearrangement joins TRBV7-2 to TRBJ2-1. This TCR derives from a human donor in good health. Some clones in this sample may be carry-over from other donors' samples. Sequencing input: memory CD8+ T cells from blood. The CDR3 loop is CASSLAEAVEQFF.